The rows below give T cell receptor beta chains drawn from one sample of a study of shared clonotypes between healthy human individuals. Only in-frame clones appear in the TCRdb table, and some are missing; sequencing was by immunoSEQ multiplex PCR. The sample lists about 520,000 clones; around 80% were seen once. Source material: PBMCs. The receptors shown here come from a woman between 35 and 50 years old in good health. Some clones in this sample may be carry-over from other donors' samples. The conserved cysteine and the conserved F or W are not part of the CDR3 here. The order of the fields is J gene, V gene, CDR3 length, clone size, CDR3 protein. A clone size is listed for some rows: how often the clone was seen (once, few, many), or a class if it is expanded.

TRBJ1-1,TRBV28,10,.,ASSLLTGEAF
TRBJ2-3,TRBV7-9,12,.,ASSSGIPADTQY
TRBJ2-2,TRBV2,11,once,ASSGVGAGELF
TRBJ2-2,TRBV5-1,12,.,ASSLTSGIRELF
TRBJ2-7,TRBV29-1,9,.,SGQGAGEQY
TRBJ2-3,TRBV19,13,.,ASSISREGLGTQY
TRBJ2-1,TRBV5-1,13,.,ASSLGDFSVDEQF
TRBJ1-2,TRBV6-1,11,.,AISEGQIAGYT
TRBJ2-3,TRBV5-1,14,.,ASSLLLAGGTDTQY
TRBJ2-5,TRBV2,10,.,ASMGRGETQY
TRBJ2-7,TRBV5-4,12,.,ASSFPGSSYEQY
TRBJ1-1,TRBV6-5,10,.,ASREPNTEAF
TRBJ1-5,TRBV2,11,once,ASSDDYNQPQH
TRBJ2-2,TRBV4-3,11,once,ASSQRNTGELF
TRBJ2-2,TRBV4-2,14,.,ASSQDPDRLTGELF
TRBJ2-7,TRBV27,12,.,ASSLNYSPTEQY
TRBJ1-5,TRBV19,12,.,ASSIRNRGEPQH
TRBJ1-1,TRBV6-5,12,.,ASSYSTGYTEAF
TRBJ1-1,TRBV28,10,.,ASSAGTGPNF
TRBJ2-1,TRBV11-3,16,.,ASSLRAGVHVSYNEQF
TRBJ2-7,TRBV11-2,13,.,ASSLEATGAYEQY
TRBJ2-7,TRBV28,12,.,ASRSNRSPISQY
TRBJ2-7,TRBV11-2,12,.,ASSRTGGGYEQY
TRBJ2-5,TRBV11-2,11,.,ASSLEGVQTQY
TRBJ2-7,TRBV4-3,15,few,ASSQYLRDRAIDEQY
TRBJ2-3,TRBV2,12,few,ASSALRSTDTQY
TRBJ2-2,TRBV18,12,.,ASSPGPNTGELF
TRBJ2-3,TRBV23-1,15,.,ASSQSAGRPRTDTQY
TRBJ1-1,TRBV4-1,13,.,ASSHIRTGNTEAF
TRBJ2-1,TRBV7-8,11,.,ASRAGLYNEQF
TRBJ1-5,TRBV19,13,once,ASTPTGTINQPQH
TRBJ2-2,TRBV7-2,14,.,ASSLGLAAITGELF
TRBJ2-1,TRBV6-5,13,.,ASSYSPSSYNEQF
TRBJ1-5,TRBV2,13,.,ASSERWGGNQPQH
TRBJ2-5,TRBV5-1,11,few,ASSSEGQETQY
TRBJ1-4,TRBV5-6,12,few,ASSSLTGSEKLF
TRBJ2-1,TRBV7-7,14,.,ASSPVGLAGGRDLL
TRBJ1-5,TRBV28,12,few,ASRPDRVGQPQH
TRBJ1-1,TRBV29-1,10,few,SVLGSFAEAF
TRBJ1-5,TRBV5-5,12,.,ASSLRQGNQPQH
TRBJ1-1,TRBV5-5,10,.,ASSLEWPLAF
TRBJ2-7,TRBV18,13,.,ASSPSRQGAYEQY
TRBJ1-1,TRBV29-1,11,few,SVESTVNTEAF